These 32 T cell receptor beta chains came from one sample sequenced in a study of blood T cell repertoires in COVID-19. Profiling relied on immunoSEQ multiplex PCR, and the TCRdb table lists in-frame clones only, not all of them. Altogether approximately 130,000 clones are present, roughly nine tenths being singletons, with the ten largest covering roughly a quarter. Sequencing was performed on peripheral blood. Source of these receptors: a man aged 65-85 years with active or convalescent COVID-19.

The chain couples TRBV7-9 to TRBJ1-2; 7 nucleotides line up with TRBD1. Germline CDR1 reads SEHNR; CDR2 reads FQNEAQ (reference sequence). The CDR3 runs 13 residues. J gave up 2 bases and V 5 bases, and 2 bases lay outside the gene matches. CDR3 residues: CASSPGQNYGYTF. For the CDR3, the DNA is TGTGCCAGCAGCCCGGGACAGAACTATGGCTACACCTTC.

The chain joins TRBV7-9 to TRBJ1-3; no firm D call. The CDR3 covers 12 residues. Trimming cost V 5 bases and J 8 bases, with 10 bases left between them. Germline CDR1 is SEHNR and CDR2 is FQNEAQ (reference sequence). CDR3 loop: CASSPIGDTIYF. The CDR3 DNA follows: TGTGCCAGCAGCCCGATCGGGGACACCATATATTTT.

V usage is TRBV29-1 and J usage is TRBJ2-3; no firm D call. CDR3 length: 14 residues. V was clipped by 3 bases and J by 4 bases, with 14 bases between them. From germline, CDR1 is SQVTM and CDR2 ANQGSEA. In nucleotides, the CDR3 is TGCAGCGTTGATTTGACTCCTGTTCCAGATACGCAGTATTTT. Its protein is CSVDLTPVPDTQYF.

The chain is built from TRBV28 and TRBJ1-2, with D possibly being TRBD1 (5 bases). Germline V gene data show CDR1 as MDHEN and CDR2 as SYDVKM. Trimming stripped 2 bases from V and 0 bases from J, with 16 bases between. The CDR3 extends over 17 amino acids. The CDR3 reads CASSLDGGDSTNYGYTF. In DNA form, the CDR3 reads TGTGCCAGCAGTTTAGACGGAGGGGATTCCACTAACTATGGCTACACCTTC.

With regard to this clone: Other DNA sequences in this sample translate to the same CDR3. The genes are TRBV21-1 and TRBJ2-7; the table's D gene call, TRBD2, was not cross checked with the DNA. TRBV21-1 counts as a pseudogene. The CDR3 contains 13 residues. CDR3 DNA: TGTGCCAGCAGCAAAGGAGCCGCCTACGAGCAGTACTTC. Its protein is CASSKGAAYEQYF.

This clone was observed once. The CDR3 DNA follows: TGCGCCAGCAGCCAAGATTACAGGGCCCGCGGCTACACCTTC. As protein: CASSQDYRARGYTF. The rearrangement joins TRBV4-1 to TRBJ1-2; D is perhaps TRBD1 (6 bases). V lost 0 bases to trimming and J lost 8 bases, with 13 bases between them. Germline CDR1 and CDR2: MGHRA and YSYEKL. This CDR3 comprises 14 residues.

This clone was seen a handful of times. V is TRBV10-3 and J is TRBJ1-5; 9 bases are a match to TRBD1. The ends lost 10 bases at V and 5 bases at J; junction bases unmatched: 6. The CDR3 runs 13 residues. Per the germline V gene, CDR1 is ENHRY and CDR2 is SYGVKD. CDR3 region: CASGTGFDQPQHF. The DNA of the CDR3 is TGTGCCAGCGGGACAGGGTTTGATCAGCCCCAGCATTTT.

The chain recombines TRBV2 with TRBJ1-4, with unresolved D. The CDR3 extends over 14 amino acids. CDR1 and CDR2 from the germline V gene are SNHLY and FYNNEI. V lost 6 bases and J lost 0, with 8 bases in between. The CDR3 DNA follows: TGTGCCAGCAGACCCGGGGCAACTAATGAAAAACTGTTTTTT. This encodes CASRPGATNEKLFF.

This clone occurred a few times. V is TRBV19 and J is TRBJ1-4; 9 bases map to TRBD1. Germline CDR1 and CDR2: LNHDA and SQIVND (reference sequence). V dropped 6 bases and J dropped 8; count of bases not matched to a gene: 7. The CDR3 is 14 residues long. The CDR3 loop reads CASSLGQGGEKLFF. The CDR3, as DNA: TGTGCCAGTAGCCTGGGACAGGGTGGGGAAAAACTGTTTTTT. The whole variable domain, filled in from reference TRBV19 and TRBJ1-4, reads DGGITQSPKYLFRKEGQNVTLSCEQNLNHDAMYWYRQDPGQGLRLIYYSQIVNDFQKGDIAEGYSVSREKKESFPLTVTSAQKNPTAFYLCASSLGQGGEKLFFGSGTQLSVL.

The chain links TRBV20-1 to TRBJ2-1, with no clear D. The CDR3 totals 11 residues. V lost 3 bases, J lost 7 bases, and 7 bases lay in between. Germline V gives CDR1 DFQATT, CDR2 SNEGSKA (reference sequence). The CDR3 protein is CSARPRNEQFF. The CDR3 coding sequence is TGCAGTGCTAGGCCGCGGAATGAGCAGTTCTTC.

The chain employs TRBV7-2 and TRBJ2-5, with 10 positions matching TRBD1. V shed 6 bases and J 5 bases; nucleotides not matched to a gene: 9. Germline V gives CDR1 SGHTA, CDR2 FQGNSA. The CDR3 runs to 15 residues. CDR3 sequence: CASRRGLGQGETQYF. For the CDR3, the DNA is TGTGCCAGCAGACGAGGCCTGGGACAGGGGGAGACCCAGTACTTC.

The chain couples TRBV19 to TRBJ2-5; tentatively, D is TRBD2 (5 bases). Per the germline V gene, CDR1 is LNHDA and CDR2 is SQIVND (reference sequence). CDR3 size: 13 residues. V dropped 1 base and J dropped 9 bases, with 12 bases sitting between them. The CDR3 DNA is TGTGCCAGTAGTATAGTCGGGTCCGGGGCCCAGTACTTC. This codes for CASSIVGSGAQYF.

The CDR3 spells CASSPRLADNEQFF. CDR3 coding DNA: TGTGCCAGCTCACCACGACTAGCGGACAATGAGCAGTTCTTC. V gene TRBV18 combines with J gene TRBJ2-1, with 9 bases fitting TRBD2. The CDR3 covers 14 residues. The V segment lost 1 base and the J segment 5 bases; nucleotides outside the gene matches: 0. Germline V CDR1 and CDR2: KGHSH, LQKENI.

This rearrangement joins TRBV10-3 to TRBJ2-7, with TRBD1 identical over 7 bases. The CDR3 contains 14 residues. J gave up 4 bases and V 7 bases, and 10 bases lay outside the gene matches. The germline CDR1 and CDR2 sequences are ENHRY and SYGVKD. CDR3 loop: CAINYDRDGYEQYF. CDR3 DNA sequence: TGTGCCATCAATTACGACAGGGATGGATACGAGCAGTACTTC.

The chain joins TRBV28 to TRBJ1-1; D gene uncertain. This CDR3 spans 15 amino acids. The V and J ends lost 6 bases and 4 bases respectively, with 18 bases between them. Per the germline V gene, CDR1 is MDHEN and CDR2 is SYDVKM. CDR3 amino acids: CASREVNPRITEAFF. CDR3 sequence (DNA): TGTGCCAGCAGAGAGGTGAACCCAAGAATCACTGAAGCTTTCTTT. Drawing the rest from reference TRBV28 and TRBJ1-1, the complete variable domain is DVKVTQSSRYLVKRTGEKVFLECVQDMDHENMFWYRQDPGLGLRLIYFSYDVKMKEKGDIPEGYSVSREKKERFSLILESASTNQTSMYLCASREVNPRITEAFFGQGTRLTVV.

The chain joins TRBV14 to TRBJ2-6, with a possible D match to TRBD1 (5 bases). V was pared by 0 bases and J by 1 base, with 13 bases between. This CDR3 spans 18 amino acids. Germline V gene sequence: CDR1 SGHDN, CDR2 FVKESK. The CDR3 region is CASSQDGKGLSGANVLTF. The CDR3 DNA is TGTGCCAGCAGCCAAGATGGGAAGGGGTTATCTGGGGCCAACGTCCTGACTTTC. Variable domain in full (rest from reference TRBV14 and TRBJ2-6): EAGVTQFPSHSVIEKGQTVTLRCDPISGHDNLYWYRRVMGKEIKFLLHFVKESKQDESGMPNNRFLAERTGGTYSTLKVQPAELEDSGVYFCASSQDGKGLSGANVLTFGAGSRLTVL.

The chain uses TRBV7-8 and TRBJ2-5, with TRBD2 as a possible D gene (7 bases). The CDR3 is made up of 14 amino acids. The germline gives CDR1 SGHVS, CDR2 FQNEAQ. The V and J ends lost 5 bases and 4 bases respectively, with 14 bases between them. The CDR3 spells CASSPRGGRETQYF. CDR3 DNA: TGTGCCAGCAGCCCCCGCGGGGGCAGAGAGACCCAGTACTTC.

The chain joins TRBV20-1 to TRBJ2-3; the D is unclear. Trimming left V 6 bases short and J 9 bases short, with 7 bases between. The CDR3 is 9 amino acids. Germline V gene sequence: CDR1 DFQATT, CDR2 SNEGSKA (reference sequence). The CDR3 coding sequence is TGCAGTGCCGGGTCCACGCAGTATTTT. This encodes CSAGSTQYF.

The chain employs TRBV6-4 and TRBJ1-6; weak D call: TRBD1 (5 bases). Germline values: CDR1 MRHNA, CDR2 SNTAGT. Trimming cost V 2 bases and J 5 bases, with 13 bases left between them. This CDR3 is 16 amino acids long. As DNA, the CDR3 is TGTGCCAGCAGTGACGGGGGGGTAGAGGATAATTCACCCCTCCACTTT. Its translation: CASSDGGVEDNSPLHF.

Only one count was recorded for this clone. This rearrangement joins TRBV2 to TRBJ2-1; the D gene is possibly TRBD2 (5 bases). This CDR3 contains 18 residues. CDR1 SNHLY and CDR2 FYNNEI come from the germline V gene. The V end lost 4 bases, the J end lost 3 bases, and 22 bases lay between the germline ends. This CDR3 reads CASSGTDLNPNLYNEQFF. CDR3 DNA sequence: TGTGCCAGCAGTGGGACTGACCTTAATCCCAATCTCTACAATGAGCAGTTCTTC.

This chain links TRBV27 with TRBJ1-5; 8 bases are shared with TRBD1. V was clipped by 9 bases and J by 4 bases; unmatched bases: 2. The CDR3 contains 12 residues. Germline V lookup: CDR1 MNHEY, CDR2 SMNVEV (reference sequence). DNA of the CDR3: TGTGCCAGTGGACAGGGAAATCAGCCCCAGCATTTT. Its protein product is CASGQGNQPQHF.

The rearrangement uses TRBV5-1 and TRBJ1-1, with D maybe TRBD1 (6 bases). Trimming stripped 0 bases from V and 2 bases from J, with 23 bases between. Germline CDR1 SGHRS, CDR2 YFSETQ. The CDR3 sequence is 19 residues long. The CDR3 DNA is TGCGCCAGCAGCTTGGCCGGGAAAACCCTCCAGGGGCTCAACACTGAAGCTTTCTTT. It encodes CASSLAGKTLQGLNTEAFF.

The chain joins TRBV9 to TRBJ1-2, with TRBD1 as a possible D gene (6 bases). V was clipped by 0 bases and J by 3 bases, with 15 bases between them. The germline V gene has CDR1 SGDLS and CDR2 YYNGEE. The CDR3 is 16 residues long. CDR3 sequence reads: CASSVGYGRGDYGYTF. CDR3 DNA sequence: TGTGCCAGCAGCGTAGGGTATGGCAGGGGCGACTATGGCTACACCTTC.

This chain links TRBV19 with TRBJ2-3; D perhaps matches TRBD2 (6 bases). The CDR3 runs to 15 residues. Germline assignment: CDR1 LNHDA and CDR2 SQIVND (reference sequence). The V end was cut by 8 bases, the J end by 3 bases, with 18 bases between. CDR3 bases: TGTGCCAGTCCCTTTTGGGGGGAACTAACAGATACGCAGTATTTT. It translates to CASPFWGELTDTQYF.

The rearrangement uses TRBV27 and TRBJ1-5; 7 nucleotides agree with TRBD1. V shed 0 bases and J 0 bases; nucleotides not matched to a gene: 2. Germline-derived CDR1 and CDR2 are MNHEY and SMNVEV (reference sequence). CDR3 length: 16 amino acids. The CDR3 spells CASSLSGTASNQPQHF. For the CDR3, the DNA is TGTGCCAGCAGTTTATCGGGGACAGCTAGCAATCAGCCCCAGCATTTT.

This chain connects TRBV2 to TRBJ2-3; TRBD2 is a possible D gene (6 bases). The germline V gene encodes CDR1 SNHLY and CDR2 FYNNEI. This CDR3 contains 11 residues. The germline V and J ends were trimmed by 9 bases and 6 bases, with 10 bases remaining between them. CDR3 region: CASGRRDTQYF. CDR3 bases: TGTGCCAGTGGGAGGCGGGATACGCAGTATTTT.

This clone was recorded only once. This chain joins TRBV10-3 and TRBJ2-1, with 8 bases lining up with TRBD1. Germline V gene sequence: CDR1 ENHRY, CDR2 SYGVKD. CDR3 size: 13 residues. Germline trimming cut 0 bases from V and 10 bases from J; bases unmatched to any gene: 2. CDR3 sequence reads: CAISESTGAEQFF. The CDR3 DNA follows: TGTGCCATCAGTGAGTCGACAGGGGCAGAGCAGTTCTTC.

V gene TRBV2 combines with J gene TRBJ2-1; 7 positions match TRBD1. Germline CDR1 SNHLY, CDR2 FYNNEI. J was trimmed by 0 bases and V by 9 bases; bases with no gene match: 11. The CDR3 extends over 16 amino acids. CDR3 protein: CARPDRPTSSYNEQFF. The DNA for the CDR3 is TGTGCCAGGCCGGACAGGCCAACTAGCTCCTACAATGAGCAGTTCTTC.

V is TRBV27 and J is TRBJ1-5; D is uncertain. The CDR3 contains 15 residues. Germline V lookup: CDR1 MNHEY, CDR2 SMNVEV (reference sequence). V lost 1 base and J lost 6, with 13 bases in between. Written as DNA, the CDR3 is TGTGCCAGCAGTTTATTCGGTCTTCGCGGTCAGCCCCAGCATTTT. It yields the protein CASSLFGLRGQPQHF.

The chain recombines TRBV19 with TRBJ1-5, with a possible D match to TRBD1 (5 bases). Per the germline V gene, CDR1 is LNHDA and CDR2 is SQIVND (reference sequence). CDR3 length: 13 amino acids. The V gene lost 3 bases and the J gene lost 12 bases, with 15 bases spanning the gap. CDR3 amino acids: CASSMQGVYLQHF. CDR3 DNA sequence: TGTGCCAGTAGTATGCAGGGTGTGTATCTCCAGCATTTT.

In DNA form, the CDR3 reads TGTGCCAGCAGCCACCGGACTAGCGGGAGCAATGAGCAGTTCTTC. It codes for CASSHRTSGSNEQFF. The chain is built from TRBV11-3 and TRBJ2-1; 13 nucleotides match TRBD2. With 5 bases clipped from V and 6 bases from J, the junction kept 4 bases outside the gene matches. The CDR3 loop spans 15 amino acids. Germline V gene lookup returns CDR1 SGHNT and CDR2 YENEEA.

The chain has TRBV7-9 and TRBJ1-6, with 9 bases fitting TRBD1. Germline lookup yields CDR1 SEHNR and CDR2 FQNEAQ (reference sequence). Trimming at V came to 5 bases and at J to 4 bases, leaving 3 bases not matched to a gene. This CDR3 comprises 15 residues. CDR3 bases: TGTGCCAGCAGCAAGGGACAGGGTTATAATTCACCCCTCCACTTT. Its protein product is CASSKGQGYNSPLHF.